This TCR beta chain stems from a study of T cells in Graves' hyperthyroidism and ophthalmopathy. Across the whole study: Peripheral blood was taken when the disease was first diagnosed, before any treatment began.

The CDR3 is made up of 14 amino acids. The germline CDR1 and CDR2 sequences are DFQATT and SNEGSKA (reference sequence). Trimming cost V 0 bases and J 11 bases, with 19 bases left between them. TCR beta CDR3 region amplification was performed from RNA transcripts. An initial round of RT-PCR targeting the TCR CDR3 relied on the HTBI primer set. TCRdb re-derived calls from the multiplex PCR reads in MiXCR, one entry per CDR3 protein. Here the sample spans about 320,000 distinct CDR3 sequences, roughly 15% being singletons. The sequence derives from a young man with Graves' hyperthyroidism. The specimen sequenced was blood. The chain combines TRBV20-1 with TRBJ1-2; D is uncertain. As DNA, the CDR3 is TGCAGTGCTAGAGATCAGTCAAGAGGGCCCCGTTACACCTTC. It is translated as CSARDQSRGPRYTF.